This T cell receptor (beta chain) stems from a study of blood T cell repertoires in COVID-19. Overall study context: From T cells, B-cell-depleted T cells, or PBMCs came the material, which was cDNA or gDNA.

Assay used: immunoSEQ multiplex PCR; TCRdb lists only in-frame clones, some missing. The repertoire holds about 150,000 clones, with roughly 80% as singletons. Germline V gene sequence: CDR1 MDHEN, CDR2 SYDVKM. Trimming stripped 5 bases from V and 0 bases from J, with 11 bases between. The CDR3 loop spans 15 amino acids. This chain links TRBV28 with TRBJ1-5; possibly TRBD1 for D (5 bases). Sequencing input: peripheral blood. This TCR was sampled from a woman aged 70-85 years with COVID-19, enrolled during active disease. The CDR3 is CASSRGAYSNQPQHF. Written as DNA, the CDR3 is TGTGCCAGCAGTCGCGGGGCTTATAGCAATCAGCCCCAGCATTTT.